The clone carrying this T cell receptor (beta chain) was detected ten times or more. TCRdb passed the RACE reads through MiXCR, listing each CDR3 protein once. Of more than 100,000 distinct CDR3 sequences detected, around 13% appear once; the ten largest clones hold around 0.84%. Stated time point: patch test 1, 2 weeks after DPC sensitization. Noted treatment: therapeutic diphenylcyclopropenone sensitization with weekly scalp DPC. Germline lookup yields CDR1 SQVTM and CDR2 ANQGSEA. The V end was cut by 7 bases, the J end by 3 bases, with 12 bases between. The CDR3 runs to 12 residues. This entry belongs to a study of human T cells and chemical hapten exposure. Study overall: TCR yield per sample varied, mainly due to pooled library volumes.

The sequence was collected from a man aged 18 to 35 with alopecia areata. Some clones in this sample may be carry-over from other donors' samples. The sequencing here drew on whole blood, taken in connection with sensitization to the hapten diphenylcyclopropenone (DPC). The chain couples TRBV29-1 to TRBJ2-5, with D possibly being TRBD1 or TRBD2 (6 bases each). The CDR3 sequence: CSGSGAKETQYF. The DNA for the CDR3 is TGCAGCGGATCGGGGGCCAAAGAGACCCAGTACTTC.